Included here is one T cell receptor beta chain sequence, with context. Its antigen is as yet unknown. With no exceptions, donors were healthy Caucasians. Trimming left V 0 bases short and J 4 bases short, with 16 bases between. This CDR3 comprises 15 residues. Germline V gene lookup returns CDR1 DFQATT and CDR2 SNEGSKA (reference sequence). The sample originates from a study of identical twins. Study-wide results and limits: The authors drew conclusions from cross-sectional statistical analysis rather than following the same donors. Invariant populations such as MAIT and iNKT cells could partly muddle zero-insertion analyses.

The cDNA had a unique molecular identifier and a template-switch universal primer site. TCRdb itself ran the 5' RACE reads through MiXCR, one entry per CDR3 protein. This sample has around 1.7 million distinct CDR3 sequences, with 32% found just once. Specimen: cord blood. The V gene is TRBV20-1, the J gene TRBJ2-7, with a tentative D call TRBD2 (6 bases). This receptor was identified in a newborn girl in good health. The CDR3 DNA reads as TGCAGTGCTAGAGATCGATGGAGGGACCAATACGAGCAGTACTTC. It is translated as CSARDRWRDQYEQYF.